This TCR beta chain was sequenced during a study of identical twins listed by TCRdb under 2016. Notes on the research overall: TCR alpha and beta repertoires from monozygotic twins, unrelated adults of various ages and cord blood were deep-sequenced to test whether fetal clonotypes persist. Replicate twin experiments were performed at different times using different library preparation protocols to rule out contamination.

Library creation used 5' RACE. Data came from an Illumina HiSeq 2000. Template switching introduced a universal primer binding site; the final cDNA contained a unique molecular identifier, enabling accurate counting of TCR cDNA molecules. Specific primers in the conserved constant-segment region were used to synthesize first-strand cDNA for the TCR alpha and beta chains. To control for contamination, each cDNA library was double barcoded with a SMART-Mk sample barcode plus Illumina barcodes. Two successive PCR steps introduced TruSeq adapter sequences along with Illumina sample barcodes. TCR alpha and beta cDNA libraries were sequenced on the Illumina HiSeq platform with custom primers. Under the source paper's analysis protocol: Raw reads were processed with MiGEC to extract unique molecular identifiers, and MiXCR was used to determine CDR3 positions. Recombination models were inferred per individual with the repgenHMM and IGoR tools using an EM algorithm. Shared clonotype analysis was performed with the tcR package in R, normalizing sharing by the product of cloneset sizes. To study raw recombination without the effects of thymic and clonal selection, out-of-frame nonproductive sequences were analyzed. In TCRdb, the public reads were trimmed at Q25 with fastp and aligned with MiXCR, with productive beta chains retained. All rows with the same CDR3 protein become a single entry with the most common DNA and genes. TCRdb's processing, not the authors' own work, is the source of the V and J calls. The sample contains 250,000 to 350,000 distinct CDR3 sequences, roughly 8.6% of them found a single time. Clones ranked in the top ten supply approximately 2% of the sample.

V sheds 3 bases and J sheds 4 bases, leaving 6 bases between their ends. From the cysteine up to the phenylalanine, the CDR3 has a length of 12 residues. Only the CDR3 part of the read is kept: 36 bases, read in frame from the first base. The germline V gene sets CDR1 to ENHRY and CDR2 to SYGVKD. General findings and caveats noted by the study authors: In beta out-of-frame sequences, excess twin sharing was weaker, because having fewer shared sequences lowered the signal-to-noise ratio. Abundant cord blood beta clonotypes had fewer insertions, young adult naive repertoires showed a similar but weaker trend, and memory repertoires showed no such trend. Zero-insertion analyses could be partly confounded by invariant T cells such as MAIT and iNKT, though diverse VJ usage argued against such confounding for most clonotypes. Out-of-frame TCR alpha sharing in monozygotic twins was systematically underestimated by recombination models, whereas sharing between unrelated individuals was in agreement with the recombination models. Because the same donors could not be followed over many years, conclusions were based on cross-sectional statistical analysis. Compared with coincidental sharing between unrelated individuals, out-of-frame TCR alpha sequences shared between twins had an excess of sequences with low generation probability.

This clonotype was seen repeatedly, ten times or more. What this receptor recognizes is not known. The input lacks base qualities; no much larger clone sits a single base away. Every donor was a healthy Caucasian. The twin cohort consisted of three pairs of female monozygotic twins, all aged roughly 18 to 29 years. Miltenyi CD45RO+ enrichment and human naive T-cell isolation kits were used to isolate memory (CD45RO+) and naive T cells from PBMC. Another study also made use of these data, one on yellow fever vaccine responses in identical twins. The second paper further reports: According to the authors, the vaccine-induced T cell response in identical twins seemed to be partly convergent and partly specific to each individual. Focusing on identical twins, the study followed the T cell clones that responded to the vaccine, and did so with precision.

The TCR comes from a young woman in good health. The sample was memory (CD45RO+) T cells sorted from blood. Taken with the paper, the label for cell subset or site translates to: CD45RO+ enriched T cells. The rearrangement joined TRBV10-3 to TRBJ1-1; the D gene assignment is ambiguous. For the CDR3, the sequence is CAISDFGTEAFF. The sequence in DNA is TGTGCCATCAGTGATTTTGGCACTGAAGCTTTCTTT.